This T cell receptor (beta chain) was identified in a study of CD8 T cells in ankylosing spondylitis. Study outcomes and limitations: Certain motif variants had earlier been reported in reactive arthritis synovial fluid and blood. Blood from ankylosing spondylitis patients appeared to carry a characteristic roughly 8-variant TCR beta motif. Matched ankylosing spondylitis synovial fluid reportedly showed significant enrichment of disease-linked clones.

V trimming: 5 bases; J trimming: 0 bases; junction bases outside the gene matches: 5. Germline CDR1 is SGHRS and CDR2 is YFSETQ. The CDR3 contains 16 residues. This clonotype was seen a handful of times. Its target is not known. TCR beta libraries were made by quantitative 5'-RACE with molecular barcodes. TCRdb reprocessed the 5' RACE reads via MiXCR and lists one record per CDR3 protein. This table holds 750,000 to 850,000 distinct CDR3 sequences, roughly 10% found once. The chain carries TRBV5-1 and TRBJ2-2, with TRBD2 matching over 9 bases. Sequencing input: blood, either unsorted or a sorted T cell fraction (not recorded which). The receptor was derived from a male donor with ankylosing spondylitis. The CDR3 protein is CASRASGNANTGELFF. CDR3 sequence (DNA): TGCGCCAGCAGGGCTAGCGGGAATGCGAACACCGGGGAGCTGTTTTTT.